This TCR beta chain was observed in a study of cytomegalovirus exposure and HLA in healthy donors. In the study overall: It was reported in a later analysis that the same platform had been used for the 120 or so validation repertoires as for the approximately 670 first-cohort repertoires.

Sequenced by immunoSEQ multiplex PCR; TCRdb stores in-frame clones only, minus some. The profile shows 90,000 or so clones, 85% of them singletons. On this clone itself: Its antigen is unknown.

The V gene lost 1 base and the J gene lost 3 bases, with 24 bases spanning the gap. This CDR3 is 19 amino acids long. Per germline, CDR1 KGHSH and CDR2 LQKENI. Study results and limitations: Most TCR sequences were uncommon, yet certain public TCRs appeared in many donors. Overall, approximately 150 TCR beta chains were annotated as cytomegalovirus-associated. Cytomegalovirus status, reportedly, was diagnosed with high specificity and sensitivity by the classifier.

This chain uses TRBV18 with TRBJ2-5; the D gene is possibly TRBD1 (5 bases). The sequenced material came from PBMCs. The TCR originated in a man younger than 30 in good health and CMV-seropositive. CDR3 protein: CASSPRGGTRATRKETQYF. DNA of the CDR3: TGTGCCAGCTCACCACGGGGCGGTACTCGAGCAACAAGAAAAGAGACCCAGTACTTC.